This T cell receptor (beta chain) comes out of a study of blood T cells in healthy people across ages. Then a second PCR, running about 6 to 11 cycles, was carried out with a sample-barcoded 5' primer and a J-beta primer mix. Using its own MiXCR run on the 5' RACE reads, TCRdb lists one record per CDR3 protein. Found here are roughly 1,500,000 distinct CDR3 sequences, approximately 32% of them singletons; the top ten hold about 10%. Donors ranged from 6 to 90 years old and were healthy Caucasians in Russia. The CDR3 has 15 amino acids. Germline V CDR1 and CDR2: SSHAT, FNYEAQ (reference sequence). Germline trimming cut 5 bases from V and 3 bases from J; bases unmatched to any gene: 5. In this sample, this clonotype turned up a few times. What it binds is unknown. Study-wide points: The long-lived group displayed more naive CD4+ cells, plus higher diversity, than the aged donors did.

The TCR comes from a woman aged 25 to 39 in good health. The specimen was blood. The rearrangement links TRBV7-7 to TRBJ1-4; 8 bases align to TRBD1. This chain's CDR3 is CASSPGQGPNEKLFF. In DNA form, the CDR3 reads TGTGCCAGCAGCCCAGGACAGGGTCCTAATGAAAAACTGTTTTTT.